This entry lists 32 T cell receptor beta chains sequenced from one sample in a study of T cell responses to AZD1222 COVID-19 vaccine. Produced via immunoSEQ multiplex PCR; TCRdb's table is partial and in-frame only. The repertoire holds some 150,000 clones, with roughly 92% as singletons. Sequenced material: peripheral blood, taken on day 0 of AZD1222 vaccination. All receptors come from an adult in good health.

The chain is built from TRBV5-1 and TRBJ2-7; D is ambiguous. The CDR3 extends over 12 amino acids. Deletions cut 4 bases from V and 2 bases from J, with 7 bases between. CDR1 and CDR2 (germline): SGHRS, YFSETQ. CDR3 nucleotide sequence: TGCGCCAGCAGCCCGGATGCCTACGAGCAGTACTTC. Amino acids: CASSPDAYEQYF.

The CDR3 here is CASSIFSVSDNQPQHF. CDR3 coding DNA: TGTGCCAGTAGTATTTTTAGCGTCTCGGACAATCAGCCCCAGCATTTT. V and J are TRBV19 and TRBJ1-5; D gene uncertain. V was trimmed by 3 bases and J by 3 bases, leaving 15 bases between them. CDR1 LNHDA and CDR2 SQIVND come from the germline V gene (reference sequence). The CDR3 totals 16 residues.

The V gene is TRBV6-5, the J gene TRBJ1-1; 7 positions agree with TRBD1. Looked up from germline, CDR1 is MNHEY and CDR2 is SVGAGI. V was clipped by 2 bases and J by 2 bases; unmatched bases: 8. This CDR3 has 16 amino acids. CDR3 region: CASSYRVGGGNTEAFF. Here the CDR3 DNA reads TGTGCCAGCAGTTACAGGGTCGGAGGGGGCAACACTGAAGCTTTCTTT.

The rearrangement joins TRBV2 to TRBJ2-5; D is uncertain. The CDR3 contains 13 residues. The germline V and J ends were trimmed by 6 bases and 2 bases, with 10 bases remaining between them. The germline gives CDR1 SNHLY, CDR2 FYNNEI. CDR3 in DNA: TGTGCCAGCAGCCCCTCGAGGCAAGAGACCCAGTACTTC. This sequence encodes CASSPSRQETQYF.

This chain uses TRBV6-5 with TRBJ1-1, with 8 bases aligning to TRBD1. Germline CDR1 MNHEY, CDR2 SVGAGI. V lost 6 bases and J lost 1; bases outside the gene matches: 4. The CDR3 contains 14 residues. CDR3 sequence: CASRGTGPNTEAFF. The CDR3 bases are TGTGCCAGCAGGGGGACAGGTCCGAACACTGAAGCTTTCTTT.

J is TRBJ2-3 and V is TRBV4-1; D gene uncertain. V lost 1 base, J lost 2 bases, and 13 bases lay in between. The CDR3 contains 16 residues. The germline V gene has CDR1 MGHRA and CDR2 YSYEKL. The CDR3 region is CASSQVLSANTDTQYF. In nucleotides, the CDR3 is TGCGCCAGCAGCCAAGTCCTCAGCGCCAACACAGATACGCAGTATTTT.

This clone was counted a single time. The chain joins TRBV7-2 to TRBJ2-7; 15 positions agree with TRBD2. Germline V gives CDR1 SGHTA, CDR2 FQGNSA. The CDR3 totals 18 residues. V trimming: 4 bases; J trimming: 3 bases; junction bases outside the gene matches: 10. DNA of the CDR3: TGTGCCAGCAGCTCACACCCGGGACTAGCGGGAGGCAACTACGAGCAGTACTTC. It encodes CASSSHPGLAGGNYEQYF.

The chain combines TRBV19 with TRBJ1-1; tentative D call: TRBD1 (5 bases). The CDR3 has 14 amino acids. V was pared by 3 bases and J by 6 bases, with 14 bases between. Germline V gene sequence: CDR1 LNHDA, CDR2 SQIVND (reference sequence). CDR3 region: CASSINRLDAEAFF. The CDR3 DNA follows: TGTGCCAGTAGTATCAACAGGTTGGACGCTGAAGCTTTCTTT.

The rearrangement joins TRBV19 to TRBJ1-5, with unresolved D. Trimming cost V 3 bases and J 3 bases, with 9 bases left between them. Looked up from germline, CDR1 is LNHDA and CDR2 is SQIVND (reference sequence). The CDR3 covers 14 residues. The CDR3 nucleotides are TGTGCCAGTAGTATTTCTGGGTCCAATCAGCCCCAGCATTTT. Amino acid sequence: CASSISGSNQPQHF.

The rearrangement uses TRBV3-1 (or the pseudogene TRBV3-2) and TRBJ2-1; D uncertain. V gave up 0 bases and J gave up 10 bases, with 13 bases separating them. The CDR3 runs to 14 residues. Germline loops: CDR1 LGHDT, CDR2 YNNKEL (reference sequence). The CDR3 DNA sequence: TGTGCCAGCAGCCAAGATCTTGTTCAGAGGGAGCAGTTCTTC. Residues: CASSQDLVQREQFF.

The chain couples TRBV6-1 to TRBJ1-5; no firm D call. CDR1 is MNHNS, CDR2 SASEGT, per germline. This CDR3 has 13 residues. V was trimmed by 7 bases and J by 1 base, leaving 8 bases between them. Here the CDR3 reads CASTPQSNQPQHF. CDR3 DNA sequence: TGTGCCAGCACCCCCCAGAGCAATCAGCCCCAGCATTTT.

CDR3: CASSPRLAGSNEQFF. CDR3 bases: TGTGCCAGCAGTCCTAGACTAGCGGGGAGCAATGAGCAGTTCTTC. The chain links TRBV27 to TRBJ2-1; 11 bases align to TRBD2. This CDR3 has 15 residues. V shed 5 bases and J 6 bases; nucleotides not matched to a gene: 6. Germline V lookup: CDR1 MNHEY, CDR2 SMNVEV (reference sequence).

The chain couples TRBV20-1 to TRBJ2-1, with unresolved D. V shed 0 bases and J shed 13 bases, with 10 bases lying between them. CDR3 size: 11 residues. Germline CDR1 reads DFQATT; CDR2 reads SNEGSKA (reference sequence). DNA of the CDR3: TGCAGTGCTAGAGATCCCCCCGGACAGTTCTTC. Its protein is CSARDPPGQFF.

CDR3 DNA sequence: TGTGCCAGCTCACCTGAGTTGACAGGTGCCCCGGGGGAGCTGTTTTTT. This sequence encodes CASSPELTGAPGELFF. The chain couples TRBV18 to TRBJ2-2, with a possible D match to TRBD1 (6 bases). CDR3 length equals 16 residues. Germline V gives CDR1 KGHSH, CDR2 LQKENI. Deletions cut 3 bases from V and 8 bases from J, with 19 bases between.

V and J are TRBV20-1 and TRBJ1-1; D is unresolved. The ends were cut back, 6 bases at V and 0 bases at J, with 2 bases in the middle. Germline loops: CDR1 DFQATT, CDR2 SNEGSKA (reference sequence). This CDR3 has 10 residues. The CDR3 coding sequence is TGCAGTGCAATGAACACTGAAGCTTTCTTT. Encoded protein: CSAMNTEAFF.

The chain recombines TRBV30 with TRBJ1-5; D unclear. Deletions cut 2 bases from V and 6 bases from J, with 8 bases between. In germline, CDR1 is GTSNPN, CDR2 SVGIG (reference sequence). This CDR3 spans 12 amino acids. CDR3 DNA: TGTGCCTGGAGTCCCCCCAGTCAGCCCCAGCATTTT. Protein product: CAWSPPSQPQHF. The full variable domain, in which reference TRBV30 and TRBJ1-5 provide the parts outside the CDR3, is SQTIHQWPATLVQPVGSPLSLECTVEGTSNPNLYWYRQAAGRGLQLLFYSVGIGQISSEVPQNLSASRPQDRQFILSSKKLLLSDSGFYLCAWSPPSQPQHFGDGTRLSIL.

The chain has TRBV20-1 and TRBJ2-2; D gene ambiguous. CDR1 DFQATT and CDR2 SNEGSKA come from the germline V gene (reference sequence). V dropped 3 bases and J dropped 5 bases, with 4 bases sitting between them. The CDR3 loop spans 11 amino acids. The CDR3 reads CSARFTGELFF. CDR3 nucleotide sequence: TGCAGTGCTAGGTTTACCGGGGAGCTGTTTTTT.

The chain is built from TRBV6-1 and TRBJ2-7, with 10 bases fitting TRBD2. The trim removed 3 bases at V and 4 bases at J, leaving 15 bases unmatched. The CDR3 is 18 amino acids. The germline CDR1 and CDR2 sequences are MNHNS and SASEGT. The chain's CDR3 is CASSDPLWATSGKYEQYF. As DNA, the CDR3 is TGTGCCAGCAGTGATCCCCTCTGGGCTACTAGCGGGAAGTACGAGCAGTACTTC.

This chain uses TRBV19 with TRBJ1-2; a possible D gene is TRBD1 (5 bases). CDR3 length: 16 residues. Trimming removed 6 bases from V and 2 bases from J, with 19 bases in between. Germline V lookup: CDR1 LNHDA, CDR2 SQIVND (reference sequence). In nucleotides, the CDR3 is TGTGCCAGTAGCATTGCCCCTACCGGGGGGAACTATGGCTACACCTTC. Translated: CASSIAPTGGNYGYTF. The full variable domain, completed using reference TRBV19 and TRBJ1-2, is DGGITQSPKYLFRKEGQNVTLSCEQNLNHDAMYWYRQDPGQGLRLIYYSQIVNDFQKGDIAEGYSVSREKKESFPLTVTSAQKNPTAFYLCASSIAPTGGNYGYTFGSGTRLTVV.

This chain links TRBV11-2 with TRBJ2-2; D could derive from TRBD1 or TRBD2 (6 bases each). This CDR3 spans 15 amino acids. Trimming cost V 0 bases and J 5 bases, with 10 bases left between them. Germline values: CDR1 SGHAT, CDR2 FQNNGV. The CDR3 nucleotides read TGTGCCAGCAGCTTAGAGACAGGAGGGACCGGGGAGCTGTTTTTT. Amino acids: CASSLETGGTGELFF. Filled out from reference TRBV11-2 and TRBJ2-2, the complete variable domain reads EAGVAQSPRYKIIEKRQSVAFWCNPISGHATLYWYQQILGQGPKLLIQFQNNGVVDDSQLPKDRFSAERLKGVDSTLKIQPAKLEDSAVYLCASSLETGGTGELFFGEGSRLTVL.

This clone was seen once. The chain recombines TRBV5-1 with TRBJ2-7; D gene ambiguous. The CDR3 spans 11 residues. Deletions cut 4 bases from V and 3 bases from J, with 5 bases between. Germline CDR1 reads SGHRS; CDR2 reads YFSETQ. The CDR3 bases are TGCGCCAGCAGCCTGAACTACGAGCAGTACTTC. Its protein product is CASSLNYEQYF.

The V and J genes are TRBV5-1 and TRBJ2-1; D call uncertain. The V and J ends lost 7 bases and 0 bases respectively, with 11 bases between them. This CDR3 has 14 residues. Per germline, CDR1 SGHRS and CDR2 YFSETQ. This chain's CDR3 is CASLPESSYNEQFF. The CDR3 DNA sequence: TGCGCCAGCCTTCCTGAGTCCTCCTACAATGAGCAGTTCTTC.

The DNA for the CDR3 is TGTGCCAGCAGCGTAGGTTTCACTAGCGGATTTTCCTACAATGAGCAGTTCTTC. Its translation: CASSVGFTSGFSYNEQFF. The chain carries TRBV9 and TRBJ2-1; 8 positions match TRBD2. V was clipped by 0 bases and J by 1 base; unmatched bases: 9. Per the germline V gene, CDR1 is SGDLS and CDR2 is YYNGEE. The length of the CDR3 is 18 residues.

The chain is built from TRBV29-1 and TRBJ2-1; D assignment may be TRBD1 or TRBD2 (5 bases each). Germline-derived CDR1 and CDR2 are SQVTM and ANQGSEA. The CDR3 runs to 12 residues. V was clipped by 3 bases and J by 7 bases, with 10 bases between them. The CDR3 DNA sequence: TGCAGCGTTGACGGGACGCAGAATGAGCAGTTCTTC. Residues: CSVDGTQNEQFF.

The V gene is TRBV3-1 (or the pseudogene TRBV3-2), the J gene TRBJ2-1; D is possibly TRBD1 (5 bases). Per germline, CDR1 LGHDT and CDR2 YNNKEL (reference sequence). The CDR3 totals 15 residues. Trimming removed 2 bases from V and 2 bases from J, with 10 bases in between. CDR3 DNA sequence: TGTGCCAGCAGCCAATCGGCAGGGACCTACAATGAGCAGTTCTTC. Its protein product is CASSQSAGTYNEQFF.

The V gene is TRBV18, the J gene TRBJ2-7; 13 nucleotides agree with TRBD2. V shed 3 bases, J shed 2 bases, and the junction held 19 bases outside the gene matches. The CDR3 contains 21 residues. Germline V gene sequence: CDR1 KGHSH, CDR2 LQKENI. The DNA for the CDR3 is TGTGCCAGCTCACCCGGACTAGCGGGAGCGAGTAGGTCTGGTGGGACCTACGAGCAGTACTTC. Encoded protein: CASSPGLAGASRSGGTYEQYF.

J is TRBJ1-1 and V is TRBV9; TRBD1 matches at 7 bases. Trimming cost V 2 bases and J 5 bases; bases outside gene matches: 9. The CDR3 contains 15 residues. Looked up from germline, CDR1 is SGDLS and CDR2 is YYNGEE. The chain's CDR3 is CASSVGPAGGTEAFF. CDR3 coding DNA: TGTGCCAGCAGCGTTGGTCCCGCAGGGGGGACTGAAGCTTTCTTT.

CDR3 bases: TGTGCCAGCAGTTCCTCTACAGGGTTCGGCTACACCTTC. It encodes CASSSSTGFGYTF. The chain joins TRBV7-2 to TRBJ1-2, with D possibly matching TRBD1 (6 bases). Trimming took 6 bases from V and 8 from J, leaving 16 bases between them. Germline-derived CDR1 and CDR2 are SGHTA and FQGNSA. CDR3 length: 13 amino acids.

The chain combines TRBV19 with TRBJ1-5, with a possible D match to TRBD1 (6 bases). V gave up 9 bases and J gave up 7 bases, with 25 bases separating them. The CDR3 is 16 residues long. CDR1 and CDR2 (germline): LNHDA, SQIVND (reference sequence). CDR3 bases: TGTGCCAGCCTAAGCGGGGGGCGACTGAACAACCAGCCCCAGCATTTT. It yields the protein CASLSGGRLNNQPQHF.

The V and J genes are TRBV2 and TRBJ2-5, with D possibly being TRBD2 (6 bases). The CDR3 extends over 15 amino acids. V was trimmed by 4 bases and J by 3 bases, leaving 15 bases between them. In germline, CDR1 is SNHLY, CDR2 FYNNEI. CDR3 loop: CASSGRVVVEETQYF. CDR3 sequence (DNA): TGTGCCAGCAGTGGGAGGGTGGTAGTGGAAGAGACCCAGTACTTC.

CDR3 amino acids: CASSLLGGNGYTF. The CDR3 nucleotides read TGTGCCAGCAGCTTGCTCGGGGGGAATGGCTACACCTTC. This rearrangement joins TRBV5-5 to TRBJ1-2; maybe TRBD1 (5 bases). Germline assignment: CDR1 SGHKS and CDR2 YYEKEE (reference sequence). Trimming cost V 1 base and J 6 bases, with 10 bases left between them. The CDR3 consists of 13 residues.

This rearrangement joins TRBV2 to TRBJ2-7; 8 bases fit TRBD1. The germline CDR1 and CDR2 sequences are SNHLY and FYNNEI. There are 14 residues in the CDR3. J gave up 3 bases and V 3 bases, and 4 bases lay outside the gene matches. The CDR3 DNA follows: TGTGCCAGCAGTGAGCGACAGGGGTACTACGAGCAGTACTTC. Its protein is CASSERQGYYEQYF.